This T cell receptor beta chain appears in the sequencing data of a study of blood T cell repertoires in COVID-19. Turning to the study itself: Samples taken during acute and convalescent COVID-19 were collected in the United States, Italy and Spain. The cDNA or gDNA used as material had been derived from T cells, B-cell-depleted T cells, or PBMCs.

Original processing methods: Nucleated cell counts were estimated from reference gene primer amplification. Here immunoSEQ multiplex PCR was the method, and the copy in TCRdb shows in-frame clones only, minus some. V and J calls and clone size follow that table, whereas D and trimming were derived from the DNA. The sample records about 65,000 clones, roughly four fifths being singletons. Details on this clone: Other DNA sequences in the sample encode the same CDR3.

Trimming pared 5 bases from V and 1 base from J, leaving 11 bases between. The V gene's germline CDR1 is SNHLY and CDR2 FYNNEI. This CDR3 comprises 14 residues. Material for sequencing was peripheral blood. The V and J genes are TRBV2 and TRBJ1-1; D might be TRBD1 (5 bases). This clonotype was obtained from an older man with acute or convalescent COVID-19. The CDR3 sequence: CASSPQGRNTEAFF. The CDR3 DNA reads TGTGCCAGCAGTCCTCAGGGTCGGAACACTGAAGCTTTCTTT.